Here is one T cell receptor beta chain with its context. The antigen it recognizes is unknown. No much larger clonotype is one base removed from it; base qualities were not supplied. The sample is drawn from a study of control samples from healthy donors and cancer patients (dated by TCRdb to about 2020). Library generation was performed with the immunoSEQ multiplex PCR assay. The immuneACCESS repertoire file appears here via TCRdb, limited to in-frame rearrangements. These files lack a portion of the clones; in checked studies, under half of the deficit traces to unresolved V genes, and the cause of the others is not known. This sample lists some 190,000 clones; about nine tenths were detected once. The top ten clonotypes cover around 1.9% of the sample. V loses 5 bases at its end and J loses 9 bases; junction bases beyond the gene matches: 10. From the cysteine through the phenylalanine, the CDR3 covers 14 amino acids. Left in the record is the CDR3 DNA by itself, 42 bases read in frame from the first base. The germline V gene (reference sequence) sets CDR1 to SGHAT and CDR2 to FQDESV.

The sequence is built from TRBV11-1 and TRBJ2-1; TRBD1 aligns with 7 central bases. This TCR came from a man in his thirties or forties in good health. Sequenced material: blood. In nucleotides, the sequence is TGTGCCAGCAGCCCAGACAGGGATAATCGTGAGCAGTTCTTC. It specifies CASSPDRDNREQFF. Here the CDR3 is joined to the reference TRBV11-1 and TRBJ2-1 genes, and the full variable domain is: EAEVAQSPRYKITEKSQAVAFWCDPISGHATLYWYRQILGQGPELLVQFQDESVVDDSQLPKDRFSAERLKGVDSTLKIQPAELGDSAMYLCASSPDRDNREQFFGPGTRLTVL.